The rows below give T cell receptor beta chains drawn from one sample of a study of T cell repertoires in aging, cancer and after chemotherapy. TCRdb ran MiXCR on the multiplex PCR reads and lists one entry per CDR3 protein. The table has about 9,000 distinct CDR3 sequences, 25% to 35% seen once. Sequenced sample: blood. Every receptor here comes from a human donor in good health. The CDR3 runs from the conserved cysteine through the conserved F or W. D genes are given only for firm matches. Size is stated for part of the rows, as once, few or many counts, or as a class when the clone is expanded.

d_call	clone_size	v_call	j_call	cdr3_aa	cdr3_nt
TRBD1	few	TRBV24-1	TRBJ2-1	CATSDGQGSAGEQFF	TGTGCCACCAGTGACGGACAGGGCTCCGCGGGTGAGCAGTTCTTC
NA	once	TRBV20-1	TRBJ1-6	CSARDGWAGRPLHF	TGCAGTGCTAGAGACGGTTGGGCAGGTAGACCCCTCCACTTT
NA	NA	TRBV6-2/TRBV6-3	TRBJ2-3	CASRPQGWTQYF	TGTGCCAGCAGACCCCAGGGTTGGACGCAGTATTTT
TRBD1	NA	TRBV7-2	TRBJ2-2	CASSLVARGLTGELFF	TGTGCCAGCAGCTTAGTGGCCAGGGGGCTGACCGGGGAGCTGTTTTTT
TRBD1	few	TRBV6-2/TRBV6-3	TRBJ1-1	CASSYSRQGAQTEAFF	TGTGCCAGCAGTTACTCGAGGCAGGGGGCGCAGACTGAAGCTTTCTTT
TRBD1	NA	TRBV5-4	TRBJ2-3	CASSPGQLTDTQYF	TGTGCCAGCAGCCCGGGACAGCTCACAGATACGCAGTATTTT
NA	medium-sized	TRBV6-5	TRBJ2-5	CASSYQSQETQYF	TGTGCCAGCAGTTACCAGAGCCAAGAGACCCAGTACTTC
NA	NA	TRBV6-1	TRBJ2-3	CASSVAGATDTQYF	TGTGCCAGCAGTGTTGCAGGGGCCACAGATACGCAGTATTTT
NA	NA	TRBV4-1	TRBJ1-2	CASSQDFGDRNTF	TGCGCCAGCAGCCAAGATTTTGGAGATCGTAACACCTTC
TRBD1	few	TRBV12-3/TRBV12-4	TRBJ1-2	CAISSGQGRGYTF	TGTGCCATCAGCTCGGGACAGGGGCGAGGCTACACCTTC
NA	few	TRBV6-2/TRBV6-3	TRBJ2-5	CASSKIGEGEETQYF	TGTGCCAGCAGTAAAATAGGGGAAGGGGAAGAGACCCAGTACTTC
NA	NA	TRBV30	TRBJ1-2	CAWSHRINYGYTF	TGTGCCTGGAGTCATAGGATAAACTATGGCTACACCTTC
TRBD1	few	TRBV12-3/TRBV12-4	TRBJ2-1	CASKPGWGQSWDEQFF	TGTGCCAGCAAGCCCGGGTGGGGACAGTCGTGGGATGAGCAGTTCTTC
TRBD2	few	TRBV5-5	TRBJ2-3	CASSSGTSGDTDTQYF	TGTGCCAGCAGCTCCGGGACTAGCGGGGACACAGATACGCAGTATTTT
NA	few	TRBV6-5	TRBJ1-3	CASSYATYGNTIYF	TGTGCCAGCAGTTACGCGACTTACGGAAACACCATATATTTT
NA	NA	TRBV4-3	TRBJ2-3	CASSQDGGTDTQYF	TGCGCCAGCAGCCAAGACGGCGGGACCGATACGCAGTATTTT
NA	NA	TRBV20-1	TRBJ2-7	CSARSRAAYEQYF	TGCAGTGCTCGAAGCAGGGCGGCCTACGAGCAGTACTTC
NA	NA	TRBV20-1	TRBJ2-5	CSARNSGNQETQYF	TGCAGTGCTAGGAACAGCGGAAACCAAGAGACCCAGTACTTC
NA	few	TRBV5-4	TRBJ1-1	CASSSLGRTEAFF	TGTGCCAGCAGCTCGCTAGGGCGGACTGAAGCTTTCTTT
NA	medium-sized	TRBV15	TRBJ1-5	CATSRDRVEQPQHF	TGTGCCACCAGCAGAGATAGGGTCGAGCAGCCCCAGCATTTT
NA	NA	TRBV6-5	TRBJ2-3	CASSYSPTDTQYF	TGTGCCAGCAGTTACTCCCCCACAGATACGCAGTATTTT
TRBD2	medium-sized	TRBV19	TRBJ2-1	CASSIEGRGGPNEQFF	TGTGCCAGTAGTATCGAAGGGCGGGGGGGCCCCAATGAGCAGTTCTTC
NA	NA	TRBV6-5	TRBJ2-3	CASSTRCSSSGQYF	TGTGCCAGCAGTACCCGGTGCAGCTCCTCCGGGCAGTATTTT
NA	few	TRBV30	TRBJ1-4	CAWNSPTEKLFF	TGTGCCTGGAATTCACCTACGGAAAAACTGTTTTTT
NA	few	TRBV19	TRBJ2-3	CASSRGQVSDTQYF	TGTGCCAGTAGTAGGGGACAAGTCTCAGATACGCAGTATTTT
NA	few	TRBV6-1	TRBJ1-2	CASSDPPGRRNYGYTF	TGTGCCAGCAGTGACCCTCCAGGGCGGAGAAACTATGGCTACACCTTC
NA	NA	TRBV7-6	TRBJ1-4	CASSLMGAEKLFF	TGTGCCAGCAGCTTAATGGGGGCTGAAAAACTGTTTTTT
NA	NA	TRBV24-1	TRBJ1-2	CATSDSGTSYGYTF	TGTGCCACCAGTGACTCCGGGACAAGCTATGGCTACACCTTC
TRBD1	NA	TRBV28	TRBJ2-7	CASSSPGQSYEQYF	TGTGCCAGCAGCAGTCCGGGACAGTCCTACGAGCAGTACTTC
NA	NA	TRBV5-4	TRBJ2-5	CASSPGGVQETQYF	TGTGCCAGCAGCCCCGGGGGCGTACAAGAGACCCAGTACTTC
TRBD2	NA	TRBV19	TRBJ2-2	CASIPRASGGVGELFF	TGTGCCAGTATCCCCCGGGCTAGCGGGGGGGTCGGGGAGCTGTTTTTT
NA	NA	TRBV18	TRBJ1-6	CVSSTATGDNSPLHF	TGTGTCAGCTCCACCGCTACGGGTGATAATTCACCCCTCCACTTT
NA	NA	TRBV6-5	TRBJ2-5	CASSYDRTVKETQYF	TGTGCCAGCAGTTACGACCGGACAGTAAAAGAGACCCAGTACTTC
NA	NA	TRBV12-3/TRBV12-4	TRBJ1-1	CASSAEVNTEAFF	TGTGCCAGCAGTGCGGAAGTGAACACTGAAGCTTTCTTT
NA	NA	TRBV6-2/TRBV6-3	TRBJ2-2	CASRDPAHTGELFF	TGTGCCAGCAGAGACCCGGCTCACACCGGGGAGCTGTTTTTT
NA	NA	TRBV5-5	TRBJ1-1	CASRRDVNTEAFF	TGTGCCAGCAGAAGGGACGTGAACACTGAAGCTTTCTTT
NA	few	TRBV6-5	TRBJ1-1	CASSTSALTGVVVVTEAFF	NA
NA	NA	TRBV5-6	TRBJ2-7	CASSLGWQGTPSYEQYF	TGTGCCAGCAGCTTGGGATGGCAGGGGACTCCCTCCTACGAGCAGTACTTC
NA	once	TRBV5-6	TRBJ1-2	CASSPDQGSYGYTF	TGCGCCAGCAGCCCGGACCAGGGCTCCTATGGCTACACCTTC
TRBD2	few	TRBV7-2	TRBJ2-3	CASSRFLSGGADTQYF	TGTGCCAGCAGCCGATTCCTTAGCGGGGGGGCAGATACGCAGTATTTT
NA	medium-sized	TRBV18	TRBJ1-2	CASSPPGTYGYTF	TGTGCCAGCTCACCACCAGGGACCTATGGCTACACCTTC
TRBD2	NA	TRBV5-6	TRBJ2-5	CASSAGGAEETQYF	TGTGCCAGCAGCGCCGGGGGGGCCGAGGAGACCCAGTACTTC
TRBD1	NA	TRBV7-2	TRBJ1-2	CASSLQGASYGYTF	TGTGCCAGCAGCTTACAGGGGGCGTCGTATGGCTACACCTTC
NA	NA	TRBV14	TRBJ2-3	CASSPARSRTDTQYF	TGTGCCAGCAGCCCGGCTCGGTCTAGGACAGATACGCAGTATTTT
TRBD2	NA	TRBV28	TRBJ2-1	CATKGLAPSYEQFF	TGTGCCACTAAGGGACTAGCGCCCTCTTATGAGCAGTTCTTC
TRBD2	NA	TRBV6-5	TRBJ2-1	CASSTRPYERGANRLYNEQFF	TGTGCCAGTTCTACTAGGCCCTACGAGCGGGGGGCCAACCGACTCTACAATGAGCAGTTCTTC
NA	NA	TRBV7-2	TRBJ1-5	CASSLGGGAYGNQPQHF	TGTGCCAGCAGCCTCGGTGGAGGGGCGTATGGCAATCAGCCCCAGCATTTT